This T cell receptor (beta chain) was found in a study of response to subunit inactivated influenza vaccine. Points from the study as a whole: Authors suggested few new T cells are recruited by each seasonal influenza vaccination.

This clonotype was picked up a small number of times. Its antigen is currently unknown. One entry per CDR3 protein, called by TCRdb with MiXCR from the RT-PCR reads. The sample holds approximately 520,000 distinct CDR3 sequences, about 25% seen once. V lost 3 bases, J lost 6 bases, and 10 bases stayed unmatched. This CDR3 spans 16 amino acids. Germline CDR1 and CDR2: SGHTA and FQGNSA. The genes are TRBV7-2 and TRBJ2-7; TRBD2 agrees at 11 bases. The TCR sequence derives from a man aged 45 to 65 who received an inactivated influenza vaccine. Sequencing was performed on CD4+ T cells sorted from PBMCs, taken 4 to 6 days after vaccination. For the CDR3, the DNA is TGTGCCAGCAGCTTCCAACTAGCGGGAGCAGGAGGCGAGCAGTACTTC. Amino acid sequence: CASSFQLAGAGGEQYF.